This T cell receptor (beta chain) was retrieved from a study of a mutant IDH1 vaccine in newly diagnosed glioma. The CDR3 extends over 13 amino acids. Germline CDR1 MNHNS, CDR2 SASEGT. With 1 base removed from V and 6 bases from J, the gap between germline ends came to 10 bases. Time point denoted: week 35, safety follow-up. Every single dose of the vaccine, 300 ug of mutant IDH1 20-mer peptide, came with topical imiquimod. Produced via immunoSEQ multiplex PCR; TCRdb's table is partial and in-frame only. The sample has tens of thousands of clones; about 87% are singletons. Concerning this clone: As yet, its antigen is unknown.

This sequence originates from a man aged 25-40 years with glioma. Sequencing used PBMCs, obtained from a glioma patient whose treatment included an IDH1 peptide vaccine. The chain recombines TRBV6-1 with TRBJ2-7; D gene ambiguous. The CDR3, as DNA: TGTGCCAGCAGTGAAGGCCGGACCAGCGAGCAGTACTTC. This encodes CASSEGRTSEQYF.